These T cell receptor beta chains were read from a single sample in a study of blood T cells in healthy people across ages. A single record per CDR3 protein comes from TCRdb applying MiXCR to the 5' RACE reads. The table includes around 2 million distinct CDR3 sequences, 39% detected once. The sequencing sample was made of blood. The receptor set was obtained from a human donor in good health. Both conserved end residues are part of each CDR3. A D gene is named only where the DNA matches it firmly. The size of a clone is reported for some rows only, either as once, few or many, or as a class for expanded clones.

v_gene: TRBV20-1; d_gene: NA; abundance: NA; j_gene: TRBJ1-2; CDR3aa: CSARRKGHRYGYTF; CDR3nt: TGCAGTGCTAGGAGGAAGGGACACCGCTATGGCTACACCTTC
v_gene: TRBV4-2; d_gene: NA; abundance: NA; j_gene: TRBJ2-1; CDR3aa: CASSHRAREWYNEQFF; CDR3nt: TGTGCCAGCAGCCATAGGGCCAGGGAATGGTACAATGAGCAGTTCTTC
v_gene: TRBV9; d_gene: NA; abundance: NA; j_gene: TRBJ2-3; CDR3aa: CASSVTGTPSTDTQYF; CDR3nt: TGTGCCAGCAGCGTAACCGGGACACCAAGCACAGATACGCAGTATTTT
v_gene: TRBV7-2; d_gene: TRBD2; abundance: NA; j_gene: TRBJ2-1; CDR3aa: CASTLDSGEYNEQFF; CDR3nt: TGTGCCAGCACCTTGGATAGCGGGGAGTACAATGAGCAGTTCTTC
v_gene: TRBV20-1; d_gene: NA; abundance: NA; j_gene: TRBJ2-3; CDR3aa: CSARDPRKEDTQYF; CDR3nt: TGCAGTGCTAGAGATCCCAGGAAGGAAGATACGCAGTATTTT
v_gene: TRBV5-1; d_gene: TRBD1; abundance: NA; j_gene: TRBJ1-6; CDR3aa: CASSLARGTVNSPLHF; CDR3nt: TGCGCCAGCAGCTTGGCACGGGGGACAGTGAATTCACCCCTCCACTTT
v_gene: TRBV20-1; d_gene: NA; abundance: NA; j_gene: TRBJ1-2; CDR3aa: CSAANRQIPTVGYTF; CDR3nt: TGCAGTGCAGCAAACCGACAGATACCTACAGTCGGCTACACCTTC
v_gene: TRBV19; d_gene: NA; abundance: few; j_gene: TRBJ1-5; CDR3aa: CASSIASQFNQPQHF; CDR3nt: TGTGCCAGTAGTATAGCATCACAATTCAATCAGCCCCAGCATTTT
v_gene: TRBV6-2/TRBV6-3; d_gene: NA; abundance: NA; j_gene: TRBJ2-3; CDR3aa: CASSDVPEGAADTQYF; CDR3nt: TGTGCCAGCAGTGACGTCCCTGAGGGCGCGGCAGATACGCAGTATTTT
v_gene: TRBV11-2; d_gene: NA; abundance: NA; j_gene: TRBJ2-1; CDR3aa: CASTIRSDEQFF; CDR3nt: TGTGCCAGCACCATTCGAAGCGATGAGCAGTTCTTC
v_gene: TRBV5-1; d_gene: NA; abundance: once; j_gene: TRBJ2-3; CDR3aa: CASRNPSASTDTQYF; CDR3nt: TGCGCCAGCCGGAATCCAAGTGCCAGCACAGATACGCAGTATTTT
v_gene: TRBV29-1; d_gene: TRBD2; abundance: NA; j_gene: TRBJ2-3; CDR3aa: CSVEAGGADTQYF; CDR3nt: TGCAGCGTTGAGGCGGGGGGGGCAGATACGCAGTATTTT
v_gene: TRBV9; d_gene: NA; abundance: few; j_gene: TRBJ2-7; CDR3aa: CASSVAMGRSYEQYF; CDR3nt: TGTGCCAGCAGCGTAGCGATGGGGCGATCCTACGAGCAGTACTTC
v_gene: TRBV7-2; d_gene: TRBD2; abundance: NA; j_gene: TRBJ2-1; CDR3aa: CAGSLGGTSVRNEQFF; CDR3nt: TGTGCCGGCAGCTTAGGAGGGACTAGCGTTAGGAATGAGCAGTTCTTC
v_gene: TRBV19; d_gene: NA; abundance: NA; j_gene: TRBJ1-3; CDR3aa: CASGMGAGYSGNTIYF; CDR3nt: TGTGCCAGCGGGATGGGGGCAGGGTACTCTGGAAACACCATATATTTT
v_gene: TRBV10-3; d_gene: TRBD1; abundance: few; j_gene: TRBJ2-1; CDR3aa: CAISVGTGPGDEQFF; CDR3nt: TGTGCCATCAGTGTAGGGACAGGGCCCGGGGATGAGCAGTTCTTC
v_gene: TRBV2; d_gene: NA; abundance: few; j_gene: TRBJ1-4; CDR3aa: CASSLGTSREKLFF; CDR3nt: TGTGCCAGCAGTTTGGGAACTTCAAGGGAAAAACTGTTTTTT
v_gene: TRBV5-1; d_gene: NA; abundance: NA; j_gene: TRBJ2-5; CDR3aa: CASTPGAIRVQETQYF; CDR3nt: TGCGCCAGCACTCCTGGGGCTATTAGGGTTCAAGAGACCCAGTACTTC
v_gene: TRBV3-1; d_gene: NA; abundance: few; j_gene: TRBJ2-1; CDR3aa: CASSQDRPLSGEYNEQFF; CDR3nt: TGTGCCAGCAGCCAAGATAGGCCCCTTTCGGGGGAATACAATGAGCAGTTCTTC
v_gene: TRBV7-2; d_gene: NA; abundance: NA; j_gene: TRBJ2-6; CDR3aa: CASTPQVDSGANVLTF; CDR3nt: TGTGCCAGCACCCCACAGGTGGACTCTGGGGCCAACGTCCTGACTTTC
v_gene: TRBV20-1; d_gene: TRBD2; abundance: few; j_gene: TRBJ2-2; CDR3aa: CSASSGGPSGELFF; CDR3nt: TGCAGTGCTTCTTCGGGGGGGCCGTCCGGGGAGCTGTTTTTT
v_gene: TRBV4-1; d_gene: TRBD2; abundance: NA; j_gene: TRBJ2-1; CDR3aa: CASSQVGTSGNNEQFF; CDR3nt: TGCGCCAGCAGCCAAGTGGGGACTAGCGGGAACAATGAGCAGTTCTTC
v_gene: TRBV28; d_gene: NA; abundance: NA; j_gene: TRBJ1-1; CDR3aa: CASFYEAFF; CDR3nt: TGTGCCAGCTTCTATGAAGCTTTCTTT
v_gene: TRBV10-3; d_gene: NA; abundance: many; j_gene: TRBJ2-4; CDR3aa: CAISARQLGGDIQYF; CDR3nt: TGTGCCATCAGTGCTCGACAGTTAGGTGGGGACATTCAGTACTTC
v_gene: TRBV12-3/TRBV12-4; d_gene: NA; abundance: few; j_gene: TRBJ2-3; CDR3aa: CASSSLDRTDTQYF; CDR3nt: TGTGCCAGCAGTTCGCTAGACCGCACAGATACGCAGTATTTT
v_gene: TRBV5-5; d_gene: NA; abundance: NA; j_gene: TRBJ1-1; CDR3aa: CASNPGVGIPNTEAFF; CDR3nt: TGTGCCAGCAACCCGGGGGTAGGGATACCGAACACTGAAGCTTTCTTT
v_gene: TRBV20-1; d_gene: NA; abundance: NA; j_gene: TRBJ2-1; CDR3aa: CSARKRQAVTGELFF; CDR3nt: TGCAGTGCTAGAAAACGACAGGCGGTCACCGGGGAGCTGTTCTTC
v_gene: TRBV12-3/TRBV12-4; d_gene: NA; abundance: NA; j_gene: TRBJ2-1; CDR3aa: CASCTGGINEQFF; CDR3nt: TGTGCCAGCTGCACGGGGGGCATCAATGAGCAGTTCTTC
v_gene: TRBV18; d_gene: TRBD1; abundance: NA; j_gene: TRBJ2-7; CDR3aa: CASSPRDRAFSYEQYF; CDR3nt: TGTGCCAGCTCGCCCCGGGACAGGGCATTTTCCTACGAGCAGTACTTC
v_gene: TRBV20-1; d_gene: NA; abundance: NA; j_gene: TRBJ1-1; CDR3aa: CSAVRTGWNTEAFF; CDR3nt: TGCAGTGCTGTTCGAACAGGGTGGAACACTGAAGCTTTCTTT
v_gene: TRBV10-3; d_gene: NA; abundance: NA; j_gene: TRBJ2-1; CDR3aa: CAISPTTVSVDGEQFF; CDR3nt: TGTGCCATCAGTCCTACGACAGTTTCCGTTGACGGGGAGCAGTTCTTC
v_gene: TRBV7-2; d_gene: TRBD2; abundance: few; j_gene: TRBJ2-3; CDR3aa: CASSLGSGVGDTQYF; CDR3nt: TGTGCCAGCAGCTTAGGTAGCGGGGTTGGAGATACGCAGTATTTT
v_gene: TRBV6-6; d_gene: NA; abundance: NA; j_gene: TRBJ1-1; CDR3aa: CASSFQGPSTEAFF; CDR3nt: TGTGCCAGCAGCTTTCAGGGACCGTCCACTGAAGCTTTCTTT
v_gene: TRBV29-1; d_gene: NA; abundance: NA; j_gene: TRBJ1-2; CDR3aa: CSVVLGPFGYTF; CDR3nt: TGCAGCGTTGTTTTAGGCCCCTTTGGCTACACCTTC
v_gene: TRBV20-1; d_gene: NA; abundance: few; j_gene: TRBJ1-2; CDR3aa: CSAIGQSSGYTF; CDR3nt: TGCAGTGCTATAGGACAGTCTTCTGGCTACACCTTC
v_gene: TRBV24-1; d_gene: NA; abundance: few; j_gene: TRBJ1-5; CDR3aa: CATSVSAANSNQPQHF; CDR3nt: TGTGCCACCAGTGTGTCGGCGGCGAATAGCAATCAGCCCCAGCATTTT
v_gene: TRBV15; d_gene: NA; abundance: few; j_gene: TRBJ2-5; CDR3aa: CATSRYWARQETQYF; CDR3nt: TGTGCCACCAGCAGATATTGGGCCAGACAAGAGACCCAGTACTTC
v_gene: TRBV4-3; d_gene: NA; abundance: few; j_gene: TRBJ2-7; CDR3aa: CASSQSASSYEQYF; CDR3nt: TGCGCCAGCAGCCAATCCGCAAGCTCCTACGAGCAGTACTTC
v_gene: TRBV11-3; d_gene: NA; abundance: few; j_gene: TRBJ2-2; CDR3aa: CASSITRATGELFF; CDR3nt: TGTGCCAGCAGCATCACGAGGGCGACCGGGGAGCTGTTTTTT
v_gene: TRBV7-6; d_gene: TRBD1; abundance: NA; j_gene: TRBJ1-1; CDR3aa: CASSSLPGQEMNTEAFF; CDR3nt: TGTGCCAGCAGCTCTCTACCGGGACAGGAAATGAACACTGAAGCTTTCTTT
v_gene: TRBV5-1; d_gene: TRBD2; abundance: NA; j_gene: TRBJ2-1; CDR3aa: CASTLWASGGYNEQFF; CDR3nt: TGCGCCAGCACCCTTTGGGCTAGCGGGGGTTACAATGAGCAGTTCTTC
v_gene: TRBV5-1; d_gene: TRBD1; abundance: NA; j_gene: TRBJ1-1; CDR3aa: CASSGDRGPSKTEAFF; CDR3nt: TGCGCCAGCAGCGGAGACAGGGGGCCGAGCAAGACTGAAGCTTTCTTT
v_gene: TRBV7-2; d_gene: NA; abundance: NA; j_gene: TRBJ1-5; CDR3aa: CASSLEGTVERPQHF; CDR3nt: TGTGCCAGCAGCTTAGAAGGAACCGTAGAGCGGCCCCAGCATTTT
v_gene: TRBV7-6; d_gene: TRBD2; abundance: NA; j_gene: TRBJ2-1; CDR3aa: CASSLGRGGGNEQFF; CDR3nt: TGTGCCAGCAGCTTAGGGCGGGGGGGTGGCAATGAGCAGTTCTTC
v_gene: TRBV29-1; d_gene: NA; abundance: NA; j_gene: TRBJ2-1; CDR3aa: CSVDFRGTYNEQFF; CDR3nt: TGCAGCGTTGATTTTCGGGGCACATACAATGAGCAGTTCTTC
v_gene: TRBV7-2; d_gene: NA; abundance: NA; j_gene: TRBJ2-1; CDR3aa: CASSLGGPGVVGNEQFF; CDR3nt: TGTGCCAGCAGCTTAGGGGGCCCAGGGGTTGTGGGCAATGAGCAGTTCTTC
v_gene: TRBV4-3; d_gene: NA; abundance: few; j_gene: TRBJ2-6; CDR3aa: CASSQLSPPGANVLTF; CDR3nt: TGCGCCAGCAGCCAACTAAGTCCACCTGGGGCCAACGTCCTGACTTTC
v_gene: TRBV5-1; d_gene: NA; abundance: NA; j_gene: TRBJ2-5; CDR3aa: CASRGVGGETQYF; CDR3nt: TGCGCCAGCCGGGGTGTCGGAGGAGAGACCCAGTACTTC
v_gene: TRBV24-1; d_gene: NA; abundance: NA; j_gene: TRBJ2-7; CDR3aa: CATSGSGSVINEQYF; CDR3nt: TGTGCCACCAGTGGTTCAGGGTCGGTTATAAACGAGCAGTACTTC
v_gene: TRBV6-6; d_gene: NA; abundance: NA; j_gene: TRBJ1-2; CDR3aa: CASDSGVYGYTF; CDR3nt: TGTGCCAGCGACTCAGGGGTGTATGGCTACACCTTC
v_gene: TRBV7-8; d_gene: NA; abundance: NA; j_gene: TRBJ2-1; CDR3aa: CACIARTNEQFF; CDR3nt: TGTGCCTGCATCGCCCGGACGAATGAGCAGTTCTTC
v_gene: TRBV20-1; d_gene: NA; abundance: NA; j_gene: TRBJ2-7; CDR3aa: CSARDTGYHEQYF; CDR3nt: TGCAGTGCTAGGGATACAGGGTACCACGAGCAGTACTTC